These 9 T cell receptor beta chains originate from one sample sequenced in a study of cytomegalovirus exposure and HLA in healthy donors. PCR involved 60 Vbeta and 13 Jbeta primers. Clones were sequenced by immunoSEQ multiplex PCR, and TCRdb holds only the in-frame ones, with some missing. This table holds about 92,000 clones, 84% found once. The specimen sequenced was PBMCs. These receptors came from a woman aged 18-35 years in good health and CMV-seropositive.

The chain links TRBV29-1 to TRBJ2-1; 8 nucleotides agree with TRBD2. The V and J ends lost 7 bases and 8 bases, in that order; junction bases with no gene match: 13. CDR3 length: 14 residues. The germline CDR1 and CDR2 sequences are SQVTM and ANQGSEA. DNA for the CDR3: TGCAGCGGGGCAAGCGGGAGTGAAAAGGATGAGCAGTTCTTC. Translation: CSGASGSEKDEQFF.

The CDR3 DNA follows: TGTGCCAGCAGCGAGACAGGGACCGGGGAGCTGTTTTTT. It specifies CASSETGTGELFF. The chain has TRBV2 and TRBJ2-2, with 7 nucleotides matching TRBD1. V shed 6 bases, J shed 5 bases, and the junction held 3 bases outside the gene matches. Germline loops: CDR1 SNHLY, CDR2 FYNNEI. The CDR3 loop spans 13 amino acids.

The CDR3 bases are TGTGCCAGCTTTGTAGCTGTAGCGCCTAACTATGGCTACACCTTC. It codes for CASFVAVAPNYGYTF. V is TRBV19 and J is TRBJ1-2; D remains unclear. The CDR3 sequence is 15 residues long. Germline assignment: CDR1 LNHDA and CDR2 SQIVND (reference sequence). V lost 9 bases and J 0 bases, leaving 17 bases between the germline ends.

The V gene is TRBV5-1, the J gene TRBJ1-2; a possible D gene is TRBD1 (5 bases). The V end lost 5 bases, the J end lost 6 bases, and 11 bases lay between the germline ends. Germline CDR1 is SGHRS and CDR2 is YFSETQ. The CDR3 runs 12 residues. In DNA, the CDR3 is TGCGCCAGCAGTTTCCAGGGTCATGGCTACACCTTC. Its protein is CASSFQGHGYTF.

The V and J genes are TRBV28 and TRBJ2-3; TRBD2 might be the D (6 bases). Between the trimmed V and J ends, which lost 5 bases and 0 bases, there was a span of 15 bases. Germline-derived CDR1 and CDR2 are MDHEN and SYDVKM. This CDR3 comprises 16 residues. The CDR3 loop is CASSQQLAASTDTQYF. The DNA for the CDR3 is TGTGCCAGCAGTCAACAATTAGCGGCAAGCACAGATACGCAGTATTTT.

The J gene is TRBJ2-1, the V gene TRBV20-1; the D is unclear. Germline V CDR1 and CDR2: DFQATT, SNEGSKA (reference sequence). The CDR3 contains 11 residues. The V end was cut by 5 bases, the J end by 7 bases, with 9 bases between. CDR3 DNA sequence: TGCAGTGCTCCCTCCCTTAATGAGCAGTTCTTC. This sequence encodes CSAPSLNEQFF.

The rearrangement joins TRBV6-5 to TRBJ1-6; tentatively, D is TRBD1 (5 bases). V lost 8 bases and J lost 5, with 10 bases in between. This CDR3 is built from 13 residues. CDR1 and CDR2 (germline): MNHEY, SVGAGI. CDR3 in amino acids: CASSWGDNSPLHF. CDR3 coding DNA: TGTGCCAGCTCGTGGGGGGATAATTCACCCCTCCACTTT.

The rearrangement joins TRBV4-1 to TRBJ2-7, with a tentative D call TRBD2 (5 bases). Germline V gives CDR1 MGHRA, CDR2 YSYEKL. The CDR3 contains 16 residues. V gave up 2 bases and J gave up 2 bases, with 16 bases separating them. The DNA for the CDR3 is TGCGCCAGCAGCCAATTGGCCGGTAGCGCGACCTACGAGCAGTACTTC. This translates into CASSQLAGSATYEQYF.

This chain links TRBV27 with TRBJ2-6; D may be TRBD1 (5 bases). The CDR3 runs to 17 residues. Germline lookup yields CDR1 MNHEY and CDR2 SMNVEV (reference sequence). V lost 3 bases, J lost 1 base, and 13 bases lay in between. In DNA form, the CDR3 reads TGTGCCAGCAGTTTCCGTGGGGCGGCATCTGGGGCCAACGTCCTGACTTTC. Translating it yields CASSFRGAASGANVLTF.